This T cell receptor (beta chain) was retrieved from a study of CD8 T cells in ankylosing spondylitis. The germline V gene encodes CDR1 ENHRY and CDR2 SYGVKD. The trim removed 6 bases at V and 1 base at J, leaving 6 bases unmatched. There are 15 residues in the CDR3. TCR beta libraries were made by quantitative 5'-RACE with molecular barcodes. TCRdb called the 5' RACE reads again in MiXCR, with one record for every CDR3 protein. The profile shows 800,000 to 900,000 distinct CDR3 sequences, over 9.5% of them singletons. Concerning this clonotype itself: The target antigen is unknown.

Study-level points and caveats: A TCR beta motif of 7 or 8 highly homologous variants appeared characteristic of ankylosing spondylitis blood.

Sequencing input: blood, either unsorted or a sorted T cell fraction (not recorded which). This chain uses TRBV10-3 with TRBJ2-7, with TRBD2 identical over 10 bases. This TCR derives from a male donor with ankylosing spondylitis. CDR3 DNA sequence: TGTGCCATCAGCTCTAGCGGGGGAGAGTCCTACGAGCAGTACTTC. Encoded protein: CAISSSGGESYEQYF.